Presented here are 23 T cell receptor beta chains from one specimen sequenced in a study of CD8+ T cells in alopecia areata. As the sequencing template, cDNA was produced by extracting RNA and reverse transcribing it. The method was immunoSEQ multiplex PCR; TCRdb's version includes in-frame clones alone and lacks a portion of them. Of 120,000 or so clones in the sample, about 50% are singletons; the top ten hold about 11%. The sample was NKG2D-low CD8+ T cells sorted from blood. The receptors here all came from a human donor with alopecia areata.

This chain connects TRBV29-1 to TRBJ2-7; 10 bases are shared with TRBD2. V was clipped by 7 bases and J by 4 bases; unmatched bases: 7. Germline V lookup: CDR1 SQVTM, CDR2 ANQGSEA. The CDR3 length is 13 residues. The CDR3 DNA follows: TGCAGCGCAGCCGGGACTAGCGATTACGAGCAGTACTTC. Amino acid sequence: CSAAGTSDYEQYF.

The V and J genes are TRBV29-1 and TRBJ2-5, with a possible D match to TRBD1 (6 bases). V was trimmed by 6 bases and J by 3 bases, leaving 20 bases between them. The CDR3 length is 15 residues. Looked up from germline, CDR1 is SQVTM and CDR2 is ANQGSEA. CDR3 DNA sequence: TGCAGCGTCGATTCGTCGGGGCAGGGGAAAGAGACCCAGTACTTC. Encoded protein: CSVDSSGQGKETQYF.

This clone was detected only a few times. The chain carries TRBV5-1 and TRBJ2-7; D gene unclear. The germline V gene encodes CDR1 SGHRS and CDR2 YFSETQ. Trimming pared 1 base from V and 4 bases from J, leaving 9 bases between. This CDR3 spans 13 amino acids. This CDR3 reads CASSLKDEYEQYF. The CDR3 DNA sequence: TGCGCCAGCAGCTTGAAGGACGAGTACGAGCAGTACTTC.

This clone was seen only a few times. The chain joins TRBV11-2 to TRBJ2-3; 7 bases match TRBD2. The V gene end was trimmed by 5 bases and the J gene end by 6 bases; junction bases not matched to a gene: 5. Germline loops: CDR1 SGHAT, CDR2 FQNNGV. The CDR3 length is 13 residues. CDR3 protein: CASSSTSEDTQYF. In DNA form, the CDR3 reads TGTGCCAGCAGCAGTACTAGCGAGGATACGCAGTATTTT.

The CDR3 here is CATQRGPSTDTQYF. The CDR3 region has the DNA TGCGCCACCCAGCGGGGCCCTAGCACAGATACGCAGTATTTT. The V call is TRBV4-1, the J call TRBJ2-3; 7 bases fit TRBD2. The CDR3 extends over 14 amino acids. Germline V gene lookup returns CDR1 MGHRA and CDR2 YSYEKL. Trimming cost V 10 bases and J 0 bases; bases outside gene matches: 7.

This clone came up once. The chain has TRBV4-3 and TRBJ2-1; TRBD2 is a possible D gene (5 bases). The germline V and J ends were trimmed by 3 bases and 6 bases, with 12 bases remaining between them. Germline V CDR1 and CDR2: LGHNA, YSLEER. There are 14 residues in the CDR3. CDR3 nucleotides: TGCGCCAGCAGCCAGGTACTAGTCTCCAATGAGCAGTTCTTC. Residues: CASSQVLVSNEQFF.

The chain uses TRBV29-1 and TRBJ2-2; 13 bases match TRBD2. The V segment lost 0 bases and the J segment 7 bases; nucleotides outside the gene matches: 8. The CDR3 is 17 residues long. The germline V gene encodes CDR1 SQVTM and CDR2 ANQGSEA. The CDR3 spells CSVEDPTSGGRIGELFF. The DNA of the CDR3 is TGCAGCGTTGAAGACCCGACTAGCGGGGGGCGGATCGGGGAGCTGTTTTTT.

This clone was seen a handful of times. The gene calls are TRBV29-1 and TRBJ2-1; D is possibly TRBD1 (5 bases). The CDR3 consists of 14 residues. Germline V gene data show CDR1 as SQVTM and CDR2 as ANQGSEA. V was pared by 5 bases and J by 2 bases, with 13 bases between. CDR3 protein: CSVLQGLPYNEQFF. The CDR3 coding sequence is TGCAGCGTTTTGCAGGGTCTCCCCTACAATGAGCAGTTCTTC.

This chain uses TRBV29-1 with TRBJ1-2; possible D gene TRBD1, 5 bases. V was clipped by 5 bases and J by 5 bases, with 15 bases between them. This CDR3 contains 13 residues. Germline-derived CDR1 and CDR2 are SQVTM and ANQGSEA. The CDR3, as DNA: TGCAGCGTTATTACCATCGAGGGGTATGGCTACACCTTC. Translating gives CSVITIEGYGYTF.

This rearrangement joins TRBV4-1 to TRBJ1-5, with 7 positions matching TRBD1. The germline gives CDR1 MGHRA, CDR2 YSYEKL. The V gene end was trimmed by 4 bases and the J gene end by 6 bases; junction bases not matched to a gene: 12. The CDR3 has 16 amino acids. The CDR3 protein is CASSLGTEAFPQPQHF. The CDR3 DNA is TGCGCCAGCAGCCTTGGGACAGAGGCTTTTCCTCAGCCCCAGCATTTT.

This clone was counted only a few times. V usage is TRBV29-1 and J usage is TRBJ2-2; 9 nucleotides match TRBD1. With V trimmed by 6 bases and J by 8 bases, 7 bases remained unmatched. The CDR3 consists of 13 residues. Per germline, CDR1 SQVTM and CDR2 ANQGSEA. The CDR3 DNA sequence: TGCAGCGTGGGACAGGGAGAAGTAGGGGAGCTGTTTTTT. Protein product: CSVGQGEVGELFF.

V and J are TRBV29-1 and TRBJ1-1, with D possibly matching TRBD1 (6 bases). The V and J ends lost 6 bases and 6 bases respectively, with 14 bases between them. The CDR3 has 12 residues. Per germline, CDR1 SQVTM and CDR2 ANQGSEA. The DNA of the CDR3 is TGCAGCGTCGCAGGGGAAGAGCCTGAAGCTTTCTTT. Encoded protein: CSVAGEEPEAFF. Together with reference TRBV29-1 and TRBJ1-1, the CDR3 gives the full variable domain: SAVISQKPSRDICQRGTSLTIQCQVDSQVTMMFWYRQQPGQSLTLIATANQGSEATYESGFVIDKFPISRPNLTFSTLTVSNMSPEDSSIYLCSVAGEEPEAFFGQGTRLTVV.

The chain carries TRBV30 and TRBJ1-1, with D possibly being TRBD1 (6 bases). The V gene lost 1 base and the J gene lost 0 bases, with 12 bases spanning the gap. Looked up from germline, CDR1 is GTSNPN and CDR2 is SVGIG (reference sequence). The CDR3 runs 15 residues. The CDR3 reads CAWSEPRGMNTEAFF. CDR3 nucleotides: TGTGCCTGGAGTGAGCCCAGGGGCATGAACACTGAAGCTTTCTTT.

V usage is TRBV29-1 and J usage is TRBJ2-5; 12 bases agree with TRBD1. The CDR3 has 21 amino acids. V gave up 6 bases and J gave up 4 bases; unmatched junction bases: 27. Germline V CDR1 and CDR2: SQVTM, ANQGSEA. In nucleotides, the CDR3 is TGCAGCGTCGACCGAACGCCGGGACAGGGGGCTAGTCAGTCTAGCGGAGAGACCCAGTACTTC. It yields the protein CSVDRTPGQGASQSSGETQYF. Drawing the rest from reference TRBV29-1 and TRBJ2-5, the complete variable domain is SAVISQKPSRDICQRGTSLTIQCQVDSQVTMMFWYRQQPGQSLTLIATANQGSEATYESGFVIDKFPISRPNLTFSTLTVSNMSPEDSSIYLCSVDRTPGQGASQSSGETQYFGPGTRLLVL.

The chain employs TRBV6-5 and TRBJ2-7; D is unresolved. Between the trimmed V and J ends, which lost 0 bases and 0 bases, there was a span of 6 bases. The CDR3 covers 14 residues. Germline V lookup: CDR1 MNHEY, CDR2 SVGAGI. The CDR3 DNA sequence: TGTGCCAGCAGTTACTCTGCAAGCTCCTACGAGCAGTACTTC. It translates to CASSYSASSYEQYF.

This clone came up a few times. The chain recombines TRBV15 with TRBJ2-6; TRBD1 might be the D (6 bases). CDR3 length: 18 amino acids. Trimming took 3 bases from V and 1 from J, leaving 16 bases between them. Germline V gives CDR1 LNHNV, CDR2 YYDKDF (reference sequence). CDR3 nucleotide sequence: TGTGCCACCAGCAGGTTGGGAGTCCAGGGGTCTGGGGCCAACGTCCTGACTTTC. As protein: CATSRLGVQGSGANVLTF.

The V gene is TRBV29-1, the J gene TRBJ1-1, with no clear D. V was shortened by 5 bases and J by 0 bases, with 10 bases between the two germline ends. The CDR3 consists of 13 residues. Germline loops: CDR1 SQVTM, CDR2 ANQGSEA. The CDR3 bases are TGCAGCGTTACGACTGGGATGAACACTGAAGCTTTCTTT. Protein: CSVTTGMNTEAFF.

This clone was seen a few times. This chain connects TRBV29-1 to TRBJ2-1; no clear D gene. V was trimmed by 3 bases and J by 0 bases, leaving 12 bases between them. The CDR3 covers 15 residues. Per germline, CDR1 SQVTM and CDR2 ANQGSEA. The CDR3 loop is CSVDAVKSSYNEQFF. The CDR3 DNA reads as TGCAGCGTTGACGCCGTCAAGAGCTCCTACAATGAGCAGTTCTTC.

On this clone: Relative to the germline gene, one junction end is altered; a read error may explain this. The J gene is TRBJ2-3, the V gene TRBV2; 9 positions match TRBD1. CDR1 is SNHLY and CDR2 is FYNNEI in the germline V gene. CDR3 length equals 14 residues. The CDR3 DNA is TGTGCCAGCAGTGGGACAGGGGTTGCAGATACGCAGTACTTT. Its translation: CASSGTGVADTQYF.

This clone turned up a few times. The chain combines TRBV28 with TRBJ2-7; TRBD2 might be the D (5 bases). The V and J ends lost 8 bases and 4 bases respectively, with 18 bases between them. The CDR3 consists of 14 residues. Germline V gives CDR1 MDHEN, CDR2 SYDVKM. The CDR3, as DNA: TGTGCCAGCCGTACCCACGGGAACCCGTACGAGCAGTACTTC. Translated: CASRTHGNPYEQYF.

This clone was seen only once. J is TRBJ2-1 and V is TRBV5-6, with D hard to call. This CDR3 has 12 amino acids. The V end was cut by 1 base, the J end by 9 bases, with 8 bases between. Germline CDR1 reads SGHDT; CDR2 reads YYEEEE. CDR3 nucleotides: TGTGCCAGCAGCTTGAGGAACGCTGAGCAGTTCTTC. The encoded protein is CASSLRNAEQFF.

The chain carries TRBV4-1 and TRBJ2-1; 8 bases are a match to TRBD2. This CDR3 has 17 amino acids. Trimming took 4 bases from V and 7 from J; bases not matched to a gene: 15. Germline V CDR1 and CDR2: MGHRA, YSYEKL. The CDR3 coding sequence is TGCGCCAGCAGCCCCCGCGGGACGGGGCGGGAGGTTAATGAGCAGTTCTTC. It is translated as CASSPRGTGREVNEQFF.

The V gene is TRBV18, the J gene TRBJ2-1; D possibly corresponds to TRBD2 (5 bases). Looked up from germline, CDR1 is KGHSH and CDR2 is LQKENI. This CDR3 comprises 14 residues. V shed 3 bases and J shed 6 bases, with 12 bases lying between them. CDR3 in DNA: TGTGCCAGCTCACCGTCGGGAAACTCCAATGAGCAGTTCTTC. This sequence encodes CASSPSGNSNEQFF.